This is a list of T cell receptor beta chains from one sample in a study of T-cell reconstitution after alpha-beta-depleted transplantation in children. MiXCR, applied by TCRdb to the PCR reads, yields one record per CDR3 protein. The top ten hold 5% of the sample, which has approximately 800,000 distinct CDR3 sequences, roughly 16% seen once. The sample consisted of PBMCs, mostly from graft donor cells, taken 360 days after TCRalphabeta/CD19-depleted stem cell transplant. The source is a male patient between 5 and 17 years old who had a stem cell transplant for acute lymphoblastic leukemia, so the T cells may come from the graft donor. The CDR3 runs from the conserved cysteine through the conserved F or W. The D gene is left open where the match is weak. Size values are once, few and many counts, or a class for expanded clones, and some rows have none.

v_call	clone_size	d_call	j_call	cdr3_aa	cdr3_nt
TRBV11-1	NA	NA	TRBJ2-5	CASSMWAGIKETQYF	TGTGCCAGCAGTATGTGGGCAGGGATCAAGGAGACCCAGTACTTC
TRBV7-8	few	TRBD2	TRBJ2-3	CASSTIAGGPDTQYF	TGTGCCAGCAGCACCATTGCGGGAGGGCCAGATACGCAGTATTTT
TRBV6-2/TRBV6-3	NA	TRBD2	TRBJ2-3	CASSTSLGLVGVGGTDTQYF	TGTGCCAGCAGTACGTCCCTAGGACTAGTGGGAGTTGGGGGCACAGATACGCAGTATTTT
TRBV23-1	NA	TRBD2	TRBJ2-1	CASSQPGGYYEQFF	TGCGCCAGCAGTCAACCGGGGGGTTACTATGAGCAGTTCTTC
TRBV11-2	few	TRBD1	TRBJ2-7	CASSSSRDSLSYEQYF	TGTGCCAGCAGCTCTAGCCGGGACAGCCTCTCCTACGAGCAGTACTTC
TRBV12-3/TRBV12-4	few	TRBD2	TRBJ2-5	CASSLAWPPGGTQYF	TGTGCCAGCAGTTTAGCTTGGCCCCCGGGAGGGACCCAGTACTTC
TRBV7-6	NA	NA	TRBJ2-7	CASSPRLVGRSYEQYF	TGTGCCAGCAGCCCTAGACTAGTCGGGAGAAGCTACGAGCAGTACTTC
TRBV29-1	NA	NA	TRBJ1-2	CSVVQVNYGYTF	TGCAGCGTTGTCCAGGTTAACTATGGCTACACCTTC
TRBV29-1	NA	NA	TRBJ2-4	CSVIYTNKNIQYF	TGCAGCGTTATTTACACCAACAAAAACATTCAGTACTTC
TRBV11-2	few	NA	TRBJ1-2	CASSPGDRGYTF	TGTGCCAGCAGCCCTGGGGATAGAGGCTACACCTTC
TRBV6-4	NA	TRBD2	TRBJ2-7	CASSRLAGELVSVYEQYF	TGTGCCAGCAGTAGACTAGCGGGAGAGCTAGTTTCGGTCTACGAGCAGTACTTC
TRBV28	few	NA	TRBJ2-5	CASSIPGVKTQYF	TGTGCCAGCAGCATCCCGGGGGTTAAGACCCAGTACTTC
TRBV25-1	few	TRBD2	TRBJ2-5	CASSAILGTSGIGVHQETQYF	TGTGCCAGCAGTGCCATACTCGGGACTAGCGGGATCGGGGTCCACCAAGAGACCCAGTACTTC
TRBV5-1	many	TRBD2	TRBJ2-1	CASSTGLAGGTYNEQFF	TGCGCCAGCAGCACGGGACTAGCGGGAGGGACCTACAATGAGCAGTTCTTC
TRBV12-3/TRBV12-4	many	NA	TRBJ1-5	CASRAGTIGQPQHF	TGTGCCAGCAGAGCCGGGACGATCGGTCAGCCCCAGCATTTT
TRBV24-1	few	TRBD1	TRBJ2-3	CATSDAGTGKTDTQYF	TGTGCCACCAGTGACGCCGGGACAGGGAAGACAGATACGCAGTATTTT
TRBV4-1	few	NA	TRBJ2-1	CASSHLGLSYNEQFF	TGCGCCAGCAGCCACCTAGGACTCTCCTACAATGAGCAGTTCTTC
TRBV6-2/TRBV6-3	few	TRBD1	TRBJ2-6	CASSRWGQGGSGANVLTF	TGTGCCAGCAGTCGGTGGGGACAGGGAGGTTCTGGGGCCAACGTCCTGACTTTC
TRBV15	few	TRBD2	TRBJ2-1	CATSILREGVYNEQFF	TGTGCCACCAGCATTCTTCGGGAGGGAGTTTACAATGAGCAGTTCTTC
TRBV3-1	many	TRBD2	TRBJ2-3	CASTSLGTSGAHTDTQYF	TGTGCCAGCACCTCACTTGGGACTAGCGGGGCTCACACAGATACGCAGTATTTT
TRBV20-1	many	NA	TRBJ2-5	CSASRPAGTLSQETQYF	TGCAGTGCTAGCCGGCCCGCCGGGACCCTCTCGCAGGAGACCCAGTACTTC
TRBV5-1	NA	NA	TRBJ2-7	CASSLGGDHEQYF	TGCGCCAGCAGCTTGGGGGGGGACCACGAGCAGTACTTC
TRBV11-2	few	NA	TRBJ2-7	CASSLGLGLSSYEQYF	TGTGCCAGCAGCTTAGGCTTGGGACTGAGCTCCTACGAGCAGTACTTC